Listed below are T cell receptor beta chains from one sample, sequenced in a study of blood T cell repertoires in COVID-19. Clones were read by immunoSEQ multiplex PCR, and TCRdb kept only the in-frame ones, dropping some. The profile shows roughly 150,000 clones, roughly 93% of them singletons. Specimen: peripheral blood. The origin of the receptors is a man aged 18 to 35 with acute or convalescent COVID-19. The CDR3 runs from the conserved cysteine through the conserved F or W. Fields, in order: clone size, V gene, J gene, CDR3 protein. Clone size is stated in some rows and not others, as once, few, many or a class when expanded.

size: NA; V: TRBV18; J: TRBJ1-1; CDR3: CASSPRQGPGLAFF
size: NA; V: TRBV19; J: TRBJ1-1; CDR3: CASSTIDSTNTEAFF
size: once; V: TRBV9; J: TRBJ2-7; CDR3: CASSLTGQGTYEQYF
size: NA; V: TRBV11-2; J: TRBJ1-2; CDR3: CASSPQVGGDGYTF
size: NA; V: TRBV19; J: TRBJ1-2; CDR3: CASSPQTGLYGYTF
size: NA; V: TRBV18; J: TRBJ2-7; CDR3: CASSGGLTGFEQYF
size: NA; V: TRBV6-5; J: TRBJ1-2; CDR3: CASSYGWAAYGYTF
size: NA; V: TRBV4-2; J: TRBJ2-3; CDR3: CASSQEGLVTDTQYF
size: NA; V: TRBV3-1/TRBV3-2; J: TRBJ2-7; CDR3: CASTPGGVAGAYEQYF
size: NA; V: TRBV10-2; J: TRBJ1-2; CDR3: CASSKGAGGYTF
size: once; V: TRBV19; J: TRBJ2-1; CDR3: CASSIVAGTYNEQFF
size: NA; V: TRBV19; J: TRBJ1-1; CDR3: CASSTGQGPTMNTEAFF
size: NA; V: TRBV27; J: TRBJ1-3; CDR3: CASSLHRSGNTIYF
size: NA; V: TRBV5-1; J: TRBJ2-7; CDR3: CASSLSGGQNEQYF
size: NA; V: TRBV3-1/TRBV3-2; J: TRBJ1-4; CDR3: CASSSEDIREKLFF
size: NA; V: TRBV25-1; J: TRBJ1-1; CDR3: CASSFDKGDAFF